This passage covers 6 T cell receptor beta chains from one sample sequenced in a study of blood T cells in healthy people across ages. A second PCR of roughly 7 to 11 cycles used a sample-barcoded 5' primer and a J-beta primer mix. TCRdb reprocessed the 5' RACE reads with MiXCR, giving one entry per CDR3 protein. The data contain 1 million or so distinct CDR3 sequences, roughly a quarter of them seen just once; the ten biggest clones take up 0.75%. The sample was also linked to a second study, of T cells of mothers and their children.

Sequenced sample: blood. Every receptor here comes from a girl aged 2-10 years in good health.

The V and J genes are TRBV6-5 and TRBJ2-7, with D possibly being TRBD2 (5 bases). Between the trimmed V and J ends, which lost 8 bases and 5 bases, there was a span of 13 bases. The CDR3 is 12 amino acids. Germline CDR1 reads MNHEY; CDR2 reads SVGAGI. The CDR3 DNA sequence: TGTGCCAGCCGAGGGATTGTCGACGAGCAGTACTTC. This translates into CASRGIVDEQYF.

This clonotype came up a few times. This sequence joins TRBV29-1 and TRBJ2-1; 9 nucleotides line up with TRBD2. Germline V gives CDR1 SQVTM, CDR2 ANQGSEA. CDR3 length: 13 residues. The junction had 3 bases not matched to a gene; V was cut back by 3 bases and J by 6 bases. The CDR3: CSVDSGSGNEQFF. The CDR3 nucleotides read TGCAGCGTTGATAGCGGGAGTGGCAATGAGCAGTTCTTC.

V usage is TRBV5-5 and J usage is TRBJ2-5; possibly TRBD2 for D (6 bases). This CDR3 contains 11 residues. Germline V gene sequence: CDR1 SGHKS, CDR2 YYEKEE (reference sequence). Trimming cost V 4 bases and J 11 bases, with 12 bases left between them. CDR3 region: CASSQEGRQYF. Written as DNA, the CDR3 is TGTGCCAGCAGCCAGGAGGGCAGGCAGTACTTC.

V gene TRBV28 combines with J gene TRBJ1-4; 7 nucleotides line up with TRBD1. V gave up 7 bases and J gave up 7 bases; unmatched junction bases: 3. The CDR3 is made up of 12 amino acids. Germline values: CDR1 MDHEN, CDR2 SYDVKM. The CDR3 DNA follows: TGTGCCAGCACCCAGGGGGGTGAAAAACTGTTTTTT. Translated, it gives CASTQGGEKLFF.

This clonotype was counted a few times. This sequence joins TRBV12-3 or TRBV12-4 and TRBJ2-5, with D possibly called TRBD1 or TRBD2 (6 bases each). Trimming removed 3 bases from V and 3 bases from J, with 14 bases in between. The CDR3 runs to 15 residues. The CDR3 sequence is CASSFIGGPKETQYF. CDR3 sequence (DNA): TGTGCCAGCAGTTTTATTGGGGGGCCGAAAGAGACCCAGTACTTC.

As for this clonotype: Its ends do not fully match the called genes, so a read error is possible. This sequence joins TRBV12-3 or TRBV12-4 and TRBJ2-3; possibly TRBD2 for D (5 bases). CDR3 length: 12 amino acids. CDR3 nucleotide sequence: TGTGGGAGTAGAGGGAGTGCAGATACGCAATATTTT. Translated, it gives CGSRGSADTQYF.